These T cell receptor beta chains were read from a single sample in a study of patients and donors after allogeneic stem cell transplantation. One entry per CDR3 protein results from TCRdb running MiXCR on the RT-PCR reads. The sample yields about a million distinct CDR3 sequences, under 20% seen once. Sequenced input: blood, either unsorted or a sorted T cell fraction (not recorded which). These TCRs come from a human donor who was either an allogeneic HSCT recipient or a stem cell or donor lymphocyte infusion donor (not recorded which). It is not recorded whose cells these are; they may come from a transplant donor. The CDR3 runs from the conserved cysteine through the conserved F or W. The order of the fields is D gene, J gene, V gene, clone size, CDR3 DNA, CDR3 protein. D genes are given only for firm matches. A row's size may be missing; if present it is once, few, many or a size class.

D: -
J: TRBJ1-1
V: TRBV6-1
size: -
DNA: TGTGCCAGCAGGGAGGTAATTACCATGGGACGCACTGAAGCTTTCTTT
CDR3: CASREVITMGRTEAFF

D: TRBD1
J: TRBJ1-1
V: TRBV6-1
size: few
DNA: TGTGCCAGCAGTCCCCAACAGGGGGAGAACACTGAAGCTTTCTTT
CDR3: CASSPQQGENTEAFF

D: -
J: TRBJ2-7
V: TRBV2
size: few
DNA: TGTGCCAGCTGGTCCCTCGCGGGGGAGCAGTACTTC
CDR3: CASWSLAGEQYF

D: -
J: TRBJ2-6
V: TRBV6-2/TRBV6-3
size: few
DNA: TGTGCCACTCATTGGCCCCTTCCTGGGGCCAACGTCCTGACTTTC
CDR3: CATHWPLPGANVLTF

D: -
J: TRBJ2-1
V: TRBV12-3/TRBV12-4
size: -
DNA: TGTGCCAGCAGTTTACGGGACTCGCTTCAAAACAATGAGCAGTTCTTC
CDR3: CASSLRDSLQNNEQFF

D: -
J: TRBJ2-1
V: TRBV12-5
size: -
DNA: TGTGCTAGTGGTTTGATCTCCGAGCAGTTCTTC
CDR3: CASGLISEQFF

D: -
J: TRBJ2-1
V: TRBV6-4
size: once
DNA: TGTGCCAGCAGTGACGGGAGGGAGCAGTTCTTC
CDR3: CASSDGREQFF

D: -
J: TRBJ2-1
V: TRBV28
size: few
DNA: TGTGCCAGCAACCCCGACGCGAGCTCCTACAATGAGCAGTTCTTC
CDR3: CASNPDASSYNEQFF

D: -
J: TRBJ2-2
V: TRBV4-2
size: few
DNA: TGTGCCAGCAGCCAAACGGAGGGGGGGACCGGGGAGCTGTTTTTT
CDR3: CASSQTEGGTGELFF

D: -
J: TRBJ1-3
V: TRBV20-1
size: -
DNA: TGCAGTGCTACACGGGGGGTGGGAAACACCATATATTTT
CDR3: CSATRGVGNTIYF

D: -
J: TRBJ2-5
V: TRBV9
size: few
DNA: TGTGCCAGCAGCGTAGACCCGTACCAAGAGACCCAGTACTTC
CDR3: CASSVDPYQETQYF

D: TRBD1
J: TRBJ2-1
V: TRBV7-9
size: -
DNA: TGTGCCAGCAGCACGACAGGGAACAATGAGCAGTTCTTC
CDR3: CASSTTGNNEQFF

D: -
J: TRBJ2-7
V: TRBV6-1
size: few
DNA: TGTGCCAGCAGTCCCGGGCAGGACAGCTCCTACGAGCAGTACTTC
CDR3: CASSPGQDSSYEQYF

D: TRBD1
J: TRBJ1-3
V: TRBV2
size: few
DNA: TGTGCCAGCAAATACGTTCAGGGGGTGTCTGGAAACACCATATATTTT
CDR3: CASKYVQGVSGNTIYF

D: -
J: TRBJ2-1
V: TRBV9
size: -
DNA: TGTGCCAGCAGCGTAGCTACGAGACTAGACAATGAGCAGTTCTTC
CDR3: CASSVATRLDNEQFF

D: -
J: TRBJ1-1
V: TRBV19
size: -
DNA: TGTGCCGCCTCGCAGACGGTGAACACTGAAGCTTTCTTT
CDR3: CAASQTVNTEAFF

D: TRBD2
J: TRBJ2-3
V: TRBV9
size: many
DNA: TGTGCCAGCAGCGTCCAACCTAGGACTAGCGGGGTACAAGATACGCAGTATTTT
CDR3: CASSVQPRTSGVQDTQYF

D: TRBD1
J: TRBJ2-1
V: TRBV5-1
size: few
DNA: TGCGCCAGCAGCTTGGTATCCGGGACAGGGTCGGCCAATGAGCAGTTCTTC
CDR3: CASSLVSGTGSANEQFF

D: -
J: TRBJ2-2
V: TRBV7-9
size: few
DNA: TGTGCCAGCAGCGAAACAGACAGACCCCTCGGGGAGCTGTTTTTT
CDR3: CASSETDRPLGELFF

D: -
J: TRBJ2-7
V: TRBV4-1
size: few
DNA: TGCGCCAGCAGCCCCCGGACAATTGCCTACGAGCAGTACTTC
CDR3: CASSPRTIAYEQYF

D: -
J: TRBJ2-7
V: TRBV6-1
size: few
DNA: TGTGCCAGCAGTGAAGCGAATCGAGGGACCGAGCAGTACTTC
CDR3: CASSEANRGTEQYF

D: -
J: TRBJ2-2
V: TRBV12-3/TRBV12-4
size: few
DNA: TGTGCCAGCAGTTCCGCCCTCGGGACTCTCCGGACCGGGGAGCTGTTTTTT
CDR3: CASSSALGTLRTGELFF

D: TRBD1
J: TRBJ2-7
V: TRBV24-1
size: many
DNA: TGTGCCACCAGTGATAGCACCGGGACAGGCGTATCCTACGAGCAGTACTTC
CDR3: CATSDSTGTGVSYEQYF

D: -
J: TRBJ1-6
V: TRBV12-3/TRBV12-4
size: few
DNA: TGTGCCAGCAGTCCGGCAGGGGTTAATTCACCCCTCCACTTT
CDR3: CASSPAGVNSPLHF

D: -
J: TRBJ2-7
V: TRBV6-5
size: few
DNA: TGTGCCAGCAGCTACGGGACGGCTACTCACTCCTACGAGCAGTACTTC
CDR3: CASSYGTATHSYEQYF

D: TRBD2
J: TRBJ2-1
V: TRBV10-3
size: -
DNA: TGTGCCATCAGTGAGTCGGTAGCGGGGGCACGCAATGAGCAGTTCTTC
CDR3: CAISESVAGARNEQFF

D: -
J: TRBJ2-2
V: TRBV12-3/TRBV12-4
size: -
DNA: TGTGCCAGCACCCGAGGGGTCCTTGTTCCCACCGGGGAGCTGTTTTTT
CDR3: CASTRGVLVPTGELFF

D: TRBD2
J: TRBJ2-1
V: TRBV25-1
size: few
DNA: TGTGCCAGCACCAGGACGGGGGGAGCGGGAGGCTCCTACAATGAGCAGTTCTTC
CDR3: CASTRTGGAGGSYNEQFF

D: -
J: TRBJ1-3
V: TRBV5-4
size: few
DNA: TGTGCCAGCAGCTTGAATACGGGAAACACCATATATTTT
CDR3: CASSLNTGNTIYF

D: TRBD2
J: TRBJ2-7
V: TRBV7-9
size: many
DNA: TGTGCCAGCAGCTCTAGCGGGAGCTCCTACGAGCAGTACTTC
CDR3: CASSSSGSSYEQYF

D: TRBD2
J: TRBJ2-2
V: TRBV5-1
size: many
DNA: TGCGCCAGCAGCCTCGGACTAGCGGGGGGATCAACCGGGGAGCTGTTTTTT
CDR3: CASSLGLAGGSTGELFF

D: TRBD1
J: TRBJ1-1
V: TRBV5-1
size: -
DNA: TGCGCCAGCAATGCCCAGGGGGCCAAGAACACTGAAGCTTTCTTT
CDR3: CASNAQGAKNTEAFF

D: TRBD2
J: TRBJ2-7
V: TRBV7-2
size: few
DNA: TGTGCCAGCAGCTTAGCGCTTAGGCGGGGGGGCCCCTACGAGCAGTACTTC
CDR3: CASSLALRRGGPYEQYF

D: TRBD2
J: TRBJ2-7
V: TRBV27
size: -
DNA: TGTGCCAGCAGTATCGGACTAGCGGGAACCTACGAGCAGTACTTC
CDR3: CASSIGLAGTYEQYF

D: -
J: TRBJ1-2
V: TRBV20-1
size: few
DNA: TGCAGTGCTAGAGCCGGAGCCGGCTACACCTTC
CDR3: CSARAGAGYTF

D: -
J: TRBJ2-7
V: TRBV5-1
size: -
DNA: TGCGCCAGCAGCTTGGGAGCCAGGGGGCAGTACTTC
CDR3: CASSLGARGQYF

D: -
J: TRBJ1-5
V: TRBV5-1
size: few
DNA: TGCGCCAGCAGCTTTAGCGGGCTGGGGAGTCAGCCCCAGCATTTT
CDR3: CASSFSGLGSQPQHF

D: TRBD2
J: TRBJ2-1
V: TRBV12-3/TRBV12-4
size: -
DNA: TGTGCCAGCAGTCTCGCTAGCGGGAGGGCCGGGCAGTTCTTC
CDR3: CASSLASGRAGQFF